The rows below give T cell receptor beta chains drawn from one sample of a study of radiotherapy plus CTLA-4 blockade in lung cancer. Clones were sequenced by immunoSEQ multiplex PCR, and TCRdb holds only the in-frame ones, with some missing. The profile shows 35,000 to 45,000 clones, roughly 67% of them singletons. The sample in question was peripheral blood, obtained from a patient treated with radiotherapy plus ipilimumab. All receptors come from a human donor with non-small cell lung cancer who had a partial response to radiotherapy plus ipilimumab. The CDR3 runs from the conserved cysteine through the conserved F or W. Each record gives: D gene, J gene, V gene, clone size, CDR3 DNA, CDR3 protein. A D gene is named only where the DNA matches it firmly. Expanded clones get a size class; other rows say once, few or many, or leave the size out.

d_call: TRBD1
j_call: TRBJ1-3
v_call: TRBV30
clone_size: -
cdr3_nt: TGTGCCTGGAGTCAGGGGGCGACTGGAAACACCATATATTTT
cdr3_aa: CAWSQGATGNTIYF

d_call: -
j_call: TRBJ2-7
v_call: TRBV30
clone_size: -
cdr3_nt: TGTGCCTGGAGTGTAATTTCTTACGAGCAGTACTTC
cdr3_aa: CAWSVISYEQYF

d_call: -
j_call: TRBJ2-2
v_call: TRBV9
clone_size: -
cdr3_nt: TGTGCCAGCAGCGTAGCCCCAGCGTCTAACACCGGGGAGCTGTTTTTT
cdr3_aa: CASSVAPASNTGELFF

d_call: TRBD1
j_call: TRBJ1-5
v_call: TRBV2
clone_size: -
cdr3_nt: TGTGCCAGCAGGGGACAGGTAAATCAGCCCCAGCATTTT
cdr3_aa: CASRGQVNQPQHF

d_call: TRBD1
j_call: TRBJ2-7
v_call: TRBV15
clone_size: once
cdr3_nt: TGTGCCACCAGCAGAGGGGACAGAAGCTACGAGCAGTACTTC
cdr3_aa: CATSRGDRSYEQYF

d_call: -
j_call: TRBJ2-7
v_call: TRBV16
clone_size: few
cdr3_nt: TGTGCCAGCAGCCATGGGTTCACCGGGGAGAGCTCCTACGAGCAGTACTTC
cdr3_aa: CASSHGFTGESSYEQYF

d_call: -
j_call: TRBJ1-1
v_call: TRBV30
clone_size: -
cdr3_nt: TGTGCCTGGAGTACAGGGTTGGCGAACACTGAAGCTTTCTTT
cdr3_aa: CAWSTGLANTEAFF

d_call: TRBD1
j_call: TRBJ2-5
v_call: TRBV11-1
clone_size: -
cdr3_nt: TGTGCCAGCAGCCCCAGCGGAAACAGGGGGGCCCAGTACTTC
cdr3_aa: CASSPSGNRGAQYF

d_call: TRBD2
j_call: TRBJ2-3
v_call: TRBV6-6
clone_size: once
cdr3_nt: TGTGCCAGCAGCCCGACTAGCGGGGGAACAGATACGCAGTATTTT
cdr3_aa: CASSPTSGGTDTQYF

d_call: TRBD2
j_call: TRBJ2-7
v_call: TRBV5-6
clone_size: -
cdr3_nt: TGTGCCAGCAGCTCGCCCGGGACTAGCGGCTACGAGCAGTACTTC
cdr3_aa: CASSSPGTSGYEQYF

d_call: -
j_call: TRBJ2-1
v_call: TRBV7-3
clone_size: -
cdr3_nt: TGTGCCAGCAGCTTCGTGCCAGAACCCTACAATGAGCAGTTCTTC
cdr3_aa: CASSFVPEPYNEQFF

d_call: -
j_call: TRBJ2-7
v_call: TRBV5-4
clone_size: -
cdr3_nt: TGTGCCAGCAGTTCTACCTCCTACGAGCAGTACTTC
cdr3_aa: CASSSTSYEQYF

d_call: -
j_call: TRBJ1-1
v_call: TRBV15
clone_size: once
cdr3_nt: TGTGCCACCAGCAGAGATCTAGTGGGCACTGAAGCTTTCTTT
cdr3_aa: CATSRDLVGTEAFF

d_call: TRBD2
j_call: TRBJ2-3
v_call: TRBV7-2
clone_size: -
cdr3_nt: TGTGCCATAAGCGGGGGGATCACAGATACGCAGTATTTT
cdr3_aa: CAISGGITDTQYF

d_call: -
j_call: TRBJ2-2
v_call: TRBV14
clone_size: -
cdr3_nt: TGTGCCAGCAGCCGCTTAGAGCGGGTCAACACCGGGGAGCTGTTTTTT
cdr3_aa: CASSRLERVNTGELFF

d_call: -
j_call: TRBJ1-1
v_call: TRBV5-5
clone_size: -
cdr3_nt: TGTGCCAGCAGCTCCCCCAGGGGTCCCGGAACTGAAGCTTTCTTT
cdr3_aa: CASSSPRGPGTEAFF

d_call: -
j_call: TRBJ1-1
v_call: TRBV11-2
clone_size: -
cdr3_nt: TGTGCCAGCAGCTTAACGATAGGTGGGGCGAAGAACACTGAAGCTTTCTTT
cdr3_aa: CASSLTIGGAKNTEAFF

d_call: -
j_call: TRBJ1-2
v_call: TRBV7-8
clone_size: -
cdr3_nt: TGTGCCAGCAGCTTAGCAGAGGGTCACACCGCCGCATCCGGATTC
cdr3_aa: CASSLAEGHTAASGF

d_call: -
j_call: TRBJ2-1
v_call: TRBV27
clone_size: few
cdr3_nt: TGTGCCAGCAGTTCCCTCTCCTACAATGAGCAGTTCTTC
cdr3_aa: CASSSLSYNEQFF

d_call: -
j_call: TRBJ2-7
v_call: TRBV6-5
clone_size: -
cdr3_nt: TGTGCCAGCAGCCGACAGGATCCCTACGAGCAGTACTTC
cdr3_aa: CASSRQDPYEQYF

d_call: TRBD2
j_call: TRBJ2-7
v_call: TRBV19
clone_size: -
cdr3_nt: TGTGCCAGTATGGGACTAGCGGGGGACTCCTACGAGCAGTACTTC
cdr3_aa: CASMGLAGDSYEQYF

d_call: TRBD2
j_call: TRBJ2-5
v_call: TRBV10-3
clone_size: few
cdr3_nt: TGTGCCATCGGCCCCTTAGCGGGGCTATGGGAGACCCAGTACTTC
cdr3_aa: CAIGPLAGLWETQYF

d_call: TRBD1
j_call: TRBJ1-2
v_call: TRBV27
clone_size: once
cdr3_nt: TGTGCCAGCAGTTTAGGACCGGGACAGGGGGGCCGGGGCTACACCTTC
cdr3_aa: CASSLGPGQGGRGYTF

d_call: TRBD1
j_call: TRBJ1-1
v_call: TRBV19
clone_size: -
cdr3_nt: TGTGCCAGTCACAGGGGTCTTATGAACACTGAAGCTTTCTTT
cdr3_aa: CASHRGLMNTEAFF

d_call: TRBD1
j_call: TRBJ2-6
v_call: TRBV4-3
clone_size: -
cdr3_nt: TGCGCCAGCAGCCAAGACAGGGGGCGGTCCAACGTCCTGACTTTC
cdr3_aa: CASSQDRGRSNVLTF

d_call: TRBD1
j_call: TRBJ2-6
v_call: TRBV9
clone_size: few
cdr3_nt: TGTGCCAGCAGCGTAGTTGCAGGGGGCTCGACTGGGGCCAACGTCCTGACTTTC
cdr3_aa: CASSVVAGGSTGANVLTF

d_call: -
j_call: TRBJ1-3
v_call: TRBV2
clone_size: few
cdr3_nt: TGTGCCAGCAGTGGACAGCTCTCTGGAAACACCATATATTTT
cdr3_aa: CASSGQLSGNTIYF

d_call: TRBD2
j_call: TRBJ2-7
v_call: TRBV19
clone_size: -
cdr3_nt: TGTGCCAGTAGTTTCGCCGGGACTAGCTACGAGCAGTACTTC
cdr3_aa: CASSFAGTSYEQYF

d_call: TRBD1
j_call: TRBJ2-5
v_call: TRBV2
clone_size: -
cdr3_nt: TGTGCCAGCAGCGCTCTCACAGGGGCTGGGGAGACCCAGTACTTC
cdr3_aa: CASSALTGAGETQYF

d_call: -
j_call: TRBJ1-2
v_call: TRBV5-6
clone_size: few
cdr3_nt: TGTGCCAGCAGCCCTGTCCAGGGAGGCTATGGCTACACCTTC
cdr3_aa: CASSPVQGGYGYTF

d_call: TRBD1
j_call: TRBJ1-4
v_call: TRBV18
clone_size: few
cdr3_nt: TGTGCCAGCTCACTCAGCCGGAAGACAGGGGCTAATGAAAAACTGTTTTTT
cdr3_aa: CASSLSRKTGANEKLFF

d_call: TRBD2
j_call: TRBJ2-1
v_call: TRBV2
clone_size: -
cdr3_nt: TGTGCCAGCCTGGGGGGGAGCTCCTACAATGAGCAGTTCTTC
cdr3_aa: CASLGGSSYNEQFF

d_call: -
j_call: TRBJ2-5
v_call: TRBV6-5
clone_size: -
cdr3_nt: TGTGCCAGCAGTCCAGCTCAACAGGGCAAAGAGACCCAGTACTTC
cdr3_aa: CASSPAQQGKETQYF

d_call: -
j_call: TRBJ1-1
v_call: TRBV27
clone_size: -
cdr3_nt: TGTGCCAGCAGTTGGACCGGTTCGGGGGAAGCTTTCTTT
cdr3_aa: CASSWTGSGEAFF

d_call: TRBD1
j_call: TRBJ1-1
v_call: TRBV7-9
clone_size: -
cdr3_nt: TGTGCCGGGGAGACAGGGAATCTACTTGAAGCTTTCTTT
cdr3_aa: CAGETGNLLEAFF

d_call: TRBD2
j_call: TRBJ2-7
v_call: TRBV30
clone_size: once
cdr3_nt: TGTGCCTGGACTAGCTTCACTAGCGGGGTCTACGAGCAGTACTTC
cdr3_aa: CAWTSFTSGVYEQYF

d_call: TRBD1
j_call: TRBJ1-1
v_call: TRBV14
clone_size: medium-sized
cdr3_nt: TGTGCCAGCAGCCAAGATGACGGCAGGGGGCGTGAAGCTTTCTTT
cdr3_aa: CASSQDDGRGREAFF

d_call: -
j_call: TRBJ1-6
v_call: TRBV19
clone_size: -
cdr3_nt: TGTGCCAGTAGTATGAAGACATCTAATTCACCCCTCCACTTT
cdr3_aa: CASSMKTSNSPLHF

d_call: -
j_call: TRBJ2-5
v_call: TRBV7-2
clone_size: -
cdr3_nt: TGTGCCAGCAGCTACGGCCCTAAGACTGGCGAGTACTTC
cdr3_aa: CASSYGPKTGEYF

d_call: -
j_call: TRBJ1-1
v_call: TRBV5-8
clone_size: -
cdr3_nt: TGTGCCAGCAGAACACCTAGTTTGATGAGCACTGAAGCTTTCTTT
cdr3_aa: CASRTPSLMSTEAFF

d_call: -
j_call: TRBJ1-2
v_call: TRBV7-9
clone_size: -
cdr3_nt: TGTGCCAGCAGCTTAGGGAGCGAAGGCTACACCTTC
cdr3_aa: CASSLGSEGYTF

d_call: -
j_call: TRBJ1-1
v_call: TRBV9
clone_size: once
cdr3_nt: TGTGCCAGCAGCGTAGGTCTGGGCGGGAACACTGAGGCTTTCTTT
cdr3_aa: CASSVGLGGNTEAFF

d_call: -
j_call: TRBJ2-7
v_call: TRBV27
clone_size: -
cdr3_nt: TGTGCCAGCAGCCTGAGGTATTCCTACGAGCAGTACTTC
cdr3_aa: CASSLRYSYEQYF

d_call: TRBD1
j_call: TRBJ1-1
v_call: TRBV11-3
clone_size: -
cdr3_nt: TGTGCCAGCAGCCTCGCAGGGGGCGGGGGCACTGAAGCTTTCTTT
cdr3_aa: CASSLAGGGGTEAFF

d_call: TRBD1
j_call: TRBJ1-2
v_call: TRBV5-3
clone_size: -
cdr3_nt: TGTGCCAGAAGCTCGGAGGGGGCGCGGGGCTACACCTTC
cdr3_aa: CARSSEGARGYTF

d_call: TRBD1
j_call: TRBJ2-3
v_call: TRBV5-1
clone_size: -
cdr3_nt: TGCGCCAGCAGCGTGACAGGGGGCACAGATACGCAGTATTTT
cdr3_aa: CASSVTGGTDTQYF

d_call: -
j_call: TRBJ2-5
v_call: TRBV5-6
clone_size: few
cdr3_nt: TGTGCCAGCAGCAGCTTGTTCCAAGAGACCCAGTACTTC
cdr3_aa: CASSSLFQETQYF

d_call: TRBD2
j_call: TRBJ2-3
v_call: TRBV6-5
clone_size: -
cdr3_nt: TGTGCCAGCTCCCAGCCGGGGGGGTCCACAGATACGCAGTATTTT
cdr3_aa: CASSQPGGSTDTQYF

d_call: -
j_call: TRBJ2-1
v_call: TRBV7-9
clone_size: few
cdr3_nt: TGTGCCAGCAGCTTAGGGGGCAACTACAATGAGCAGTTCTTC
cdr3_aa: CASSLGGNYNEQFF

d_call: -
j_call: TRBJ2-7
v_call: TRBV7-2
clone_size: -
cdr3_nt: TGTGCCAGCAGCTTAGACTCCCTCTCCTACGAGCAGTACTTC
cdr3_aa: CASSLDSLSYEQYF

d_call: TRBD1
j_call: TRBJ2-7
v_call: TRBV2
clone_size: -
cdr3_nt: TGTGCCAGTGTACAGGGGCGCCATACCTACGAGCAGTACTTC
cdr3_aa: CASVQGRHTYEQYF

d_call: -
j_call: TRBJ1-2
v_call: TRBV18
clone_size: -
cdr3_nt: TGTGCCAGCTCAGACAGTTCGACAGGCCCCTATGGCTACACCTTC
cdr3_aa: CASSDSSTGPYGYTF

d_call: TRBD2
j_call: TRBJ2-5
v_call: TRBV5-8
clone_size: -
cdr3_nt: TGTGCCAGCAGCTTGGCCTCTCAGCGGGGGGGACTAGGAGCCCAGTACTTC
cdr3_aa: CASSLASQRGGLGAQYF